This entry is about one TCR beta chain. Its antigen remains unidentified. Pooling covered second doses at about 4 or about 12 weeks. This specimen belongs to a study of T cell responses to AZD1222 COVID-19 vaccine. General study points: White British donors predominated, females outnumbered males, and clonal diversity was possibly underestimated.

The V end was cut by 4 bases, the J end by 4 bases, with 11 bases between. Looked up from germline, CDR1 is WSHSY and CDR2 is SAAADI. The length of the CDR3 is 14 residues. The method was immunoSEQ multiplex PCR; TCRdb's version includes in-frame clones alone and lacks a portion of them. The sample has around 99,000 clones, 80% to 95% seen once; the top ten hold 5% to 8%. The rearrangement joins TRBV10-2 to TRBJ2-4; TRBD1 is a possible D gene (5 bases). This clonotype was sampled from an adult who received the AZD1222 COVID-19 vaccine. The starting material was peripheral blood, obtained 28 days after the second AZD1222 dose. The CDR3 DNA reads TGCGCCAGCAGTGGACCGACAGCAAAAAACATTCAGTACTTC. Protein sequence: CASSGPTAKNIQYF.